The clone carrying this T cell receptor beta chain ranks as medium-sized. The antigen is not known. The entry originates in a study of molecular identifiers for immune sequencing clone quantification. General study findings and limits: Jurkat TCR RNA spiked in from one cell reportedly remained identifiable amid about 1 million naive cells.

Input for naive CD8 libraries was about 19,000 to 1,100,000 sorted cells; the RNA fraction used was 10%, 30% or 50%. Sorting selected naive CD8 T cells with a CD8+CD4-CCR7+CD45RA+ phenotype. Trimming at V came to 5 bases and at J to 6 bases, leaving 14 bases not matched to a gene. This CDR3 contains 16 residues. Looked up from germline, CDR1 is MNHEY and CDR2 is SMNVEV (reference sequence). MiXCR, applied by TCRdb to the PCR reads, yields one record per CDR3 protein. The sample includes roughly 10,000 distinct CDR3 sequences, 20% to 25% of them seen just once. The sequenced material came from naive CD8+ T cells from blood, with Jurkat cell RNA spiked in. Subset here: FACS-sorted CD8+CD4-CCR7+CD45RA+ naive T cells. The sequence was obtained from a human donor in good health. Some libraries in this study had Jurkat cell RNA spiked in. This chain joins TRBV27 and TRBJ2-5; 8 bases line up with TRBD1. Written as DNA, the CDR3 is TGTGCCAGCAGTCCGAACAGGGGGAATACGAGGAAGACCCAGTACTTC. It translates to CASSPNRGNTRKTQYF.